What follows is one TCR beta chain and its context. Its antigen is undetermined. The data originate from a study of Ad26.COV2.S vaccination and SARS-CoV-2 variants. Study-level results: Following vaccination, spike-specific CD8+ and CD4+ T cell responses reportedly exhibited substantial breadth.

The table came from immunoSEQ multiplex PCR; TCRdb's copy has only in-frame clones and leaves some out. The profile shows some 400,000 clones, around nine tenths of them singletons. Sample treatment: some 20 received Ad26.COV2.S at low or high dose, single or two shots; 5 received placebo; per-sample allocation not given. Vaccine and placebo recipients were sampled on day 63 after the first injection. V lost 7 bases and J lost 1; bases outside the gene matches: 8. CDR1 is ENHRY and CDR2 is SYGVKD in the germline V gene. This CDR3 has 17 amino acids. This rearrangement joins TRBV10-3 to TRBJ2-1, with 12 bases matching TRBD2. The TCR was taken from a person aged 18-65 years who received the Ad26.COV2.S COVID-19 vaccine or a placebo. The source was peripheral blood, collected in a trial of Ad26.COV2.S vaccine versus placebo. CDR3 nucleotides: TGTGCCATCACTCAGACTAGCGGGAGAAGATCCTACAATGAGCAGTTCTTC. Translated, it gives CAITQTSGRRSYNEQFF.